This T cell receptor beta chain emerged from a study of PD-1 blockade in classical Hodgkin lymphoma. A word on this clone: Its antigen is as yet unknown.

This sample's time point: cycle 4 day 1 (C4D1), after five to seven weeks of nivolumab. Relapses following autologous stem cell transplantation were seen in all patients, with brentuximab vedotin exposure varying. Study conclusions and caveats: Patients newly diagnosed and complete responders had comparable baseline diversity.

V was cut by 3 bases and J by 2 bases, with 6 bases left in between. This CDR3 has 13 residues. The germline CDR1 and CDR2 sequences are SGHAT and FQNNGV. Profiled with immunoSEQ multiplex PCR; TCRdb holds only in-frame clones, not every one. The top ten clones hold roughly 20% of a sample with 110,000 or so clones, roughly 89% of them seen once. The input for sequencing was peripheral blood mononuclear cells (PBMCs), taken before the fourth cycle of nivolumab. The sequence came from a human donor with classical Hodgkin lymphoma. The rearrangement joins TRBV11-2 to TRBJ2-3, with D unclear. CDR3 nucleotide sequence: TGTGCCAGCAGCTTTGGCGTCACAGATACGCAGTATTTT. Its translation: CASSFGVTDTQYF. The whole variable domain, filled in from reference TRBV11-2 and TRBJ2-3, reads EAGVAQSPRYKIIEKRQSVAFWCNPISGHATLYWYQQILGQGPKLLIQFQNNGVVDDSQLPKDRFSAERLKGVDSTLKIQPAKLEDSAVYLCASSFGVTDTQYFGPGTRLTVL.